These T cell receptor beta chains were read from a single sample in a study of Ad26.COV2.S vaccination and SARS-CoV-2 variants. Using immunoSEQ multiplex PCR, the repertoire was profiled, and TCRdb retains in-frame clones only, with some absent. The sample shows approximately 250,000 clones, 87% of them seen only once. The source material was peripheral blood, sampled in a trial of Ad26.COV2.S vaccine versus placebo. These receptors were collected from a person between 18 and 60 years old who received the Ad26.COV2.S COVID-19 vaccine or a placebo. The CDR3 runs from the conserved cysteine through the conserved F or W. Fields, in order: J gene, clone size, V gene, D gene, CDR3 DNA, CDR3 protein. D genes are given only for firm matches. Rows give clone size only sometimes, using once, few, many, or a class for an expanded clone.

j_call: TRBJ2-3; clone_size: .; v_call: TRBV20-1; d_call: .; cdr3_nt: TGCAGTGCTAGTGGCGGGCTAGCATCGGATACGCAGTATTTT; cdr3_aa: CSASGGLASDTQYF
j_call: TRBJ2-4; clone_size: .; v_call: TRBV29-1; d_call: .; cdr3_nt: TGCAGCGCCAGACCCACGGGGGATAAAAACATTCAGTACTTC; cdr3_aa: CSARPTGDKNIQYF
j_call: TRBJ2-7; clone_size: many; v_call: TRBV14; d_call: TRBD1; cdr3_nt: TGTGCCACTTCGGACAGGGCGGGTCCCGCCGAGCAGTACTTC; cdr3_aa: CATSDRAGPAEQYF
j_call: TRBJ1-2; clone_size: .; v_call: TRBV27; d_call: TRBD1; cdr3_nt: TGTGCCAGCAGTGCAAGGCGGACAGGGATCCTCGGGAGCGGCTACACCTTC; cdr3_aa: CASSARRTGILGSGYTF
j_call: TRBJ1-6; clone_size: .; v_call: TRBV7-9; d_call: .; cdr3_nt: TGTGCCAGCAGCTTAACAGGGATCCATTCACCCCTCCACTTT; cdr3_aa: CASSLTGIHSPLHF
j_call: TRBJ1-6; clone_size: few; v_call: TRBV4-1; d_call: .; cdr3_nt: TGCGCCAGCAGCCAAGGGGTGTCACCCCTCCACTTT; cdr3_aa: CASSQGVSPLHF
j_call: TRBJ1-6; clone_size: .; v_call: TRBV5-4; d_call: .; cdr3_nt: TGTGCCAGCACAACTACCGGGACAAGGGGGTCACCCCTCCACTTT; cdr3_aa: CASTTTGTRGSPLHF
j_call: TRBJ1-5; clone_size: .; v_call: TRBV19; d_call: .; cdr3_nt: TGTGCCAGTAGTGATAGTGATAGCAATCAGCCCCAGCATTTT; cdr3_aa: CASSDSDSNQPQHF
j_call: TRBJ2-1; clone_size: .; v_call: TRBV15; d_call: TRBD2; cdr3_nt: TGTGCCACCAGCCGCTTAAACGGGGCCTGGCTAGCGGGGGGTAATGAGCAGTTCTTC; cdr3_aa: CATSRLNGAWLAGGNEQFF
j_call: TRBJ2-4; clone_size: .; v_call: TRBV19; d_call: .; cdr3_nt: TGTGCCAGTAGTATCGCGCGGCAGGAGAGATCCAAAAACATTCAGTACTTC; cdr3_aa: CASSIARQERSKNIQYF
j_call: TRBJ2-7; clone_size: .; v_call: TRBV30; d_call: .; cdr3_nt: TGTGCCTGGATAGCTCAGGGGGGCGAGCAGTACTTC; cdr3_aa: CAWIAQGGEQYF
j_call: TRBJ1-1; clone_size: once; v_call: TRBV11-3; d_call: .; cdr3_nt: TGTGCCAGCAGCTTAGACACCCATTATGAAGCTTTCTTT; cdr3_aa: CASSLDTHYEAFF
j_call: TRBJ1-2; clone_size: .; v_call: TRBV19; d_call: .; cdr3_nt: TGTGCCAGTAGTATAGGGTTTAGGAGCGTCTATGGCTACACCTTC; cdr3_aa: CASSIGFRSVYGYTF
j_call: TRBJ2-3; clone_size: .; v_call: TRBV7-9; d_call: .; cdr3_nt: TGTGCCAGCAGCCCCGACATATCCACAGATACGCAGTATTTT; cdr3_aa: CASSPDISTDTQYF
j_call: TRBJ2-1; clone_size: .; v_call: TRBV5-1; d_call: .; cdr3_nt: TGCGCCAGCAGCTTGGCCGAGGGTTGGGAGCAGTTCTTC; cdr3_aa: CASSLAEGWEQFF
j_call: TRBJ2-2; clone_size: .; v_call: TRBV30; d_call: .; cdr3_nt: TGTGCCTGGGCAGTCGGAACCGGGGAGCTGTTTTTT; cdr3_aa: CAWAVGTGELFF
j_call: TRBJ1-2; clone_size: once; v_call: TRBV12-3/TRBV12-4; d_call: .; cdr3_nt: TGTGCCAGCAGTTTAGACAGGGTTAACGGCTACACCTTC; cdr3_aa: CASSLDRVNGYTF
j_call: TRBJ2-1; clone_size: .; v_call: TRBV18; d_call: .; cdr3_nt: TGTGCCAGCTCACCAAGAGGGGGCTCCTACAATGAGCAGTTCTTC; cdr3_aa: CASSPRGGSYNEQFF
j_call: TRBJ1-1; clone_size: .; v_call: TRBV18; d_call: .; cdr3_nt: TGTGCCAGCTCACCGATCACTCCGGGGCCCACTGAAGCTTTCTTT; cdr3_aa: CASSPITPGPTEAFF
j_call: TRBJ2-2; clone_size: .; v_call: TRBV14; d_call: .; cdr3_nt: TGTGCCAGCAGCCAATTCCACAGGGTTTTGAACACCGGGGAGCTGTTTTTT; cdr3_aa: CASSQFHRVLNTGELFF